Following are 22 T cell receptor beta chains from one sample sequenced in a study of T cell responses to AZD1222 COVID-19 vaccine. Sequenced by immunoSEQ multiplex PCR; TCRdb stores in-frame clones only, minus some. The profile shows 130,000 to 150,000 clones, about 92% of them singletons. The starting material was peripheral blood, obtained on day 0 of AZD1222 vaccination. The receptors derive from an adult in good health.

The chain links TRBV5-1 to TRBJ1-1; 11 nucleotides align to TRBD1. The CDR3 has 16 residues. V gave up 4 bases and J gave up 4 bases; unmatched junction bases: 9. Germline loops: CDR1 SGHRS, CDR2 YFSETQ. CDR3 residues: CASSDRTGGVFTEAFF. The DNA for the CDR3 is TGCGCCAGCAGCGACCGGACAGGGGGCGTATTCACTGAAGCTTTCTTT.

This chain links TRBV19 with TRBJ1-1; a possible D gene is TRBD1 (5 bases). This CDR3 contains 11 residues. V was shortened by 1 base and J by 11 bases, with 8 bases between the two germline ends. Germline V gene data show CDR1 as LNHDA and CDR2 as SQIVND (reference sequence). CDR3 loop: CASSIGGRAFF. DNA for the CDR3: TGTGCCAGTAGTATAGGGGGGAGGGCTTTCTTT. The full variable domain, in which reference TRBV19 and TRBJ1-1 provide the parts outside the CDR3, is DGGITQSPKYLFRKEGQNVTLSCEQNLNHDAMYWYRQDPGQGLRLIYYSQIVNDFQKGDIAEGYSVSREKKESFPLTVTSAQKNPTAFYLCASSIGGRAFFGQGTRLTVV.

This clone was observed a single time. Distinct nucleotide sequences in the sample also encode this CDR3. This chain links TRBV5-1 with TRBJ1-1; D perhaps matches TRBD1 (5 bases). CDR3 length: 14 residues. The germline V and J ends were trimmed by 4 bases and 1 base, with 11 bases remaining between them. Germline-derived CDR1 and CDR2 are SGHRS and YFSETQ. The CDR3 nucleotides are TGCGCCAGCAGCAGCGGGACGGCGAACACTGAAGCTTTCTTT. Translation: CASSSGTANTEAFF.

V gene TRBV29-1 combines with J gene TRBJ1-1; no definite D call. The length of the CDR3 is 11 residues. Germline V lookup: CDR1 SQVTM, CDR2 ANQGSEA. V was trimmed by 6 bases and J by 3 bases, leaving 8 bases between them. The CDR3 DNA reads TGCAGCGTGGTCGGGTACACTGAAGCTTTCTTT. Its protein is CSVVGYTEAFF.

About this clone itself: Mismatch with germline at one junction end may stem from a read error. V is TRBV10-3 and J is TRBJ1-1; possible D gene TRBD1, 6 bases. CDR1 and CDR2 from the germline V gene are ENHRY and SYGVKD. The CDR3 is 13 residues long. This CDR3 reads CAISPTGNSEAFF. The CDR3, as DNA: TGTGCCATCAGTCCCACAGGGAACAGTGAAGCTTTCTTT.

V is TRBV6-5 and J is TRBJ2-7; TRBD1 matches at 8 bases. CDR1 MNHEY and CDR2 SVGAGI come from the germline V gene. V trimming: 11 bases; J trimming: 2 bases; junction bases outside the gene matches: 11. The CDR3 runs to 14 residues. CDR3 bases: TGTGCCTGCGACGGACAGGGTGTAACCTACGAGCAGTACTTC. It codes for CACDGQGVTYEQYF.

The V gene is TRBV6-5, the J gene TRBJ1-1; 7 nucleotides align to TRBD1. Germline lookup yields CDR1 MNHEY and CDR2 SVGAGI. Germline trimming cut 5 bases from V and 0 bases from J; bases unmatched to any gene: 6. The CDR3 spans 15 residues. The CDR3 is CASSPRDSLNTEAFF. The DNA of the CDR3 is TGTGCCAGCAGTCCCCGGGACAGCCTGAACACTGAAGCTTTCTTT.

This clone was seen a handful of times. The rearrangement links TRBV10-1 to TRBJ1-1; D might be TRBD1 (5 bases). Germline CDR1 WNHNN, CDR2 SYGVQD (reference sequence). Trimming shortened V by 6 bases and J by 4 bases, and 12 bases separated the two germline ends. CDR3 length equals 13 residues. CDR3 DNA: TGCGCCAGCAGCCCGGGGGTGGGCACTGAAGCTTTCTTT. This encodes CASSPGVGTEAFF.

The chain recombines TRBV4-2 with TRBJ2-1; 9 nucleotides align to TRBD2. The germline CDR1 and CDR2 sequences are LGHNA and YNFKEQ. The CDR3 is 15 amino acids. The J segment lost 8 bases and the V segment lost 2 bases, leaving 7 bases of the junction unmatched. In nucleotides, the CDR3 is TGTGCCAGCAGCCAAAGGGGACTAGCTCCCGATGAGCAGTTCTTC. It translates to CASSQRGLAPDEQFF.

The chain is built from TRBV6-6 and TRBJ2-5; TRBD2 agrees at 8 bases. The V and J ends lost 6 bases and 2 bases, in that order; junction bases with no gene match: 5. This CDR3 is built from 14 residues. The V gene's germline CDR1 is MNHNY and CDR2 SVGAGI (reference sequence). Written as DNA, the CDR3 is TGTGCCAGCAGCAGGACTAGCAGACAAGAGACCCAGTACTTC. It codes for CASSRTSRQETQYF.

The V and J genes are TRBV6-5 and TRBJ2-6; 8 bases agree with TRBD1. Per germline, CDR1 MNHEY and CDR2 SVGAGI. This CDR3 has 15 amino acids. V shed 6 bases and J 3 bases; nucleotides not matched to a gene: 4. The CDR3 region is CASSRGLYGANVLTF. DNA of the CDR3: TGTGCCAGCAGCAGGGGGCTTTATGGGGCCAACGTCCTGACTTTC.

The V call is TRBV7-9, the J call TRBJ2-7; D ambiguous. Trimming cost V 1 base and J 3 bases, with 13 bases left between them. There are 15 residues in the CDR3. CDR1 is SEHNR and CDR2 is FQNEAQ in the germline V gene (reference sequence). CDR3 DNA sequence: TGTGCCAGCAGCTTAGGGGTAGGTGTCGGCTACGAGCAGTACTTC. Translated, it gives CASSLGVGVGYEQYF.

This clone came up a few times. Other DNA sequences of this sample code for an identical CDR3. The gene calls are TRBV5-1 and TRBJ1-2; D unclear. The CDR3 totals 14 residues. Germline CDR1 is SGHRS and CDR2 is YFSETQ. Trimming left V 0 bases short and J 0 bases short, with 6 bases between. The CDR3 reads CASSLESPNYGYTF. As DNA, the CDR3 is TGCGCCAGCAGCTTGGAGTCCCCTAACTATGGCTACACCTTC.

The chain is built from TRBV6-5 and TRBJ2-7, with a weak D call TRBD2 (5 bases). Looked up from germline, CDR1 is MNHEY and CDR2 is SVGAGI. The CDR3 is made up of 16 amino acids. V was cut by 0 bases and J by 3 bases, with 15 bases left in between. The chain's CDR3 is CASSYSSGLRFYEQYF. The CDR3 region has the DNA TGTGCCAGCAGTTACTCGTCGGGGTTACGGTTCTACGAGCAGTACTTC.

This clone was seen once. The CDR3 DNA is TGCAGTGCTAGGGGGACGATCGAGCAGTACTTC. Translation: CSARGTIEQYF. This chain uses TRBV20-1 with TRBJ2-7; D possibly matches TRBD1 or TRBD2 (5 bases each). Germline V gene data show CDR1 as DFQATT and CDR2 as SNEGSKA (reference sequence). The CDR3 is 11 residues long. Trimming stripped 3 bases from V and 6 bases from J, with 9 bases between.

The gene calls are TRBV6-2 or TRBV6-3 and TRBJ1-6; D perhaps matches TRBD1 (6 bases). Germline V gene sequence: CDR1 MNHEY, CDR2 SVGEGT. The CDR3 runs to 13 residues. Trimming cost V 4 bases and J 7 bases, with 8 bases left between them. The CDR3 spells CASSLRGNSPLHF. Written as DNA, the CDR3 is TGTGCCAGCAGTTTAAGGGGGAATTCACCCCTCCACTTT.

The chain joins TRBV5-1 to TRBJ2-2; tentatively, D is TRBD1 or TRBD2 (5 bases each). Germline assignment: CDR1 SGHRS and CDR2 YFSETQ. The CDR3 length is 15 residues. V lost 2 bases to trimming and J lost 0 bases, with 8 bases between them. Written as DNA, the CDR3 is TGCGCCAGCAGCTTCCGGGACCCGAACACCGGGGAGCTGTTTTTT. It translates to CASSFRDPNTGELFF. The full variable domain, in which reference TRBV5-1 and TRBJ2-2 provide the parts outside the CDR3, is KAGVTQTPRYLIKTRGQQVTLSCSPISGHRSVSWYQQTPGQGLQFLFEYFSETQRNKGNFPGRFSGRQFSNSRSEMNVSTLELGDSALYLCASSFRDPNTGELFFGEGSRLTVL.

The rearrangement uses TRBV7-8 and TRBJ2-5; no clear D gene. This CDR3 contains 13 residues. Germline V gene sequence: CDR1 SGHVS, CDR2 FQNEAQ. V shed 2 bases and J shed 4 bases, with 8 bases lying between them. CDR3 nucleotide sequence: TGTGCCAGCAGCTTAAAGGGTCTAGAGACCCAGTACTTC. It encodes CASSLKGLETQYF. Using reference TRBV7-8 and TRBJ2-5 for the parts outside the CDR3, the full variable domain is GAGVSQSPRYKVAKRGQDVALRCDPISGHVSLFWYQQALGQGPEFLTYFQNEAQLDKSGLPSDRFFAERPEGSVSTLKIQRTQQEDSAVYLCASSLKGLETQYFGPGTRLLVL.

This sequence joins TRBV18 and TRBJ2-7; 7 bases fit TRBD1. Germline V lookup: CDR1 KGHSH, CDR2 LQKENI. J was trimmed by 6 bases and V by 3 bases; bases with no gene match: 8. The CDR3 is 14 residues long. In DNA, the CDR3 is TGTGCCAGCTCACCGATGGACACAGGGGTCGAGCAGTACTTC. It codes for CASSPMDTGVEQYF.

The J gene is TRBJ2-3, the V gene TRBV4-2; no reliable D call. Germline assignment: CDR1 LGHNA and CDR2 YNFKEQ. Deletions cut 3 bases from V and 2 bases from J, with 9 bases between. The CDR3 covers 14 residues. The CDR3 DNA sequence: TGTGCCAGCAGCCAGGGTATCCTCACAGATACGCAGTATTTT. Translating it yields CASSQGILTDTQYF.

This clone was recorded once. This chain links TRBV5-5 with TRBJ2-7; D uncertain. CDR3 length: 15 amino acids. CDR1 SGHKS and CDR2 YYEKEE come from the germline V gene (reference sequence). Trimming removed 0 bases at V and 2 bases at J, with 12 bases between. The CDR3 loop is CASSLEVFKPYEQYF. The CDR3 nucleotides are TGTGCCAGCAGCTTGGAAGTTTTCAAGCCCTACGAGCAGTACTTC.

The J gene is TRBJ2-7, the V gene TRBV4-1, with D tentatively TRBD2 (5 bases). Trimming removed 0 bases at V and 1 base at J, with 10 bases between. This CDR3 comprises 15 residues. The V gene's germline CDR1 is MGHRA and CDR2 YSYEKL. CDR3 sequence (DNA): TGCGCCAGCAGCCAAGAGATGAGGGAGTCCTACGAGCAGTACTTC. It specifies CASSQEMRESYEQYF.